The 5 T cell receptor beta chains below come from one sample, sequenced in a study of T-cell reconstitution after alpha-beta-depleted transplantation in children. The TCRbeta library incorporated unique molecular identifiers. MiXCR was run by TCRdb on the PCR reads, yielding one entry per CDR3 protein. The data contain 380,000 or so distinct CDR3 sequences, 10% to 15% of them singletons. The material sequenced was PBMCs, taken from the stem cell graft. The receptors were gathered from a human donor who donated a stem cell graft to a child with Fanconi anemia.

This clonotype was seen a handful of times. The genes are TRBV20-1 and TRBJ2-7, with D possibly matching TRBD1 (6 bases). Germline V lookup: CDR1 DFQATT, CDR2 SNEGSKA (reference sequence). CDR3 length: 13 amino acids. The CDR3 DNA reads TGCAGCGCCCGGGACATAGCTTACTACGAGCAGTACTTC. It yields the protein CSARDIAYYEQYF.

This clonotype appeared a few times. The rearrangement links TRBV20-1 to TRBJ2-7; the D is unclear. With 3 bases removed from V and 3 bases from J, the gap between germline ends came to 15 bases. The CDR3 runs 14 residues. CDR1 and CDR2 (germline): DFQATT, SNEGSKA (reference sequence). CDR3 protein: CSARDVGRDYEQYF. CDR3 nucleotide sequence: TGCAGTGCTAGGGACGTGGGCCGAGACTACGAGCAGTACTTC.

This clonotype was observed a few times. The chain recombines TRBV5-6 with TRBJ2-7; 7 bases are shared with TRBD1. Germline CDR1 is SGHDT and CDR2 is YYEEEE. The ends lost 3 bases at V and 1 base at J; junction bases unmatched: 4. The CDR3 spans 14 residues. This CDR3 reads CASSWGTASYEQYF. The CDR3 DNA is TGTGCCAGCAGCTGGGGGACAGCATCCTACGAGCAGTACTTC.

The chain combines TRBV7-9 with TRBJ2-5, with 8 bases fitting TRBD1. The CDR3 is made up of 14 amino acids. Germline CDR1 reads SEHNR; CDR2 reads FQNEAQ (reference sequence). The V gene end was trimmed by 5 bases and the J gene end by 5 bases; junction bases not matched to a gene: 7. In DNA form, the CDR3 reads TGTGCCAGCAGCGCGACAGGGGTTGGTGAGACCCAGTACTTC. This sequence encodes CASSATGVGETQYF.

This clonotype was detected ten times or more. V usage is TRBV28 and J usage is TRBJ1-5, with a possible D match to TRBD1 (6 bases). Germline assignment: CDR1 MDHEN and CDR2 SYDVKM. Between the trimmed V and J ends, which lost 7 bases and 3 bases, there was a span of 16 bases. The CDR3 totals 15 residues. CDR3 bases: TGTGCCAGCACCTTGGGGGCAGGGATCAATCAGCCCCAGCATTTT. It codes for CASTLGAGINQPQHF.